This T cell receptor beta chain originates from a study of control samples from healthy donors and cancer patients. Here immunoSEQ multiplex PCR was the method, and the copy in TCRdb shows in-frame clones only, minus some. Of about 48,000 clones detected, roughly 93% appear once; the ten largest clones hold about 20%. The specimen was PBMCs. The origin of this receptor is a woman aged 45 to 65 with head and neck cancer.

The CDR3 loop reads CASSLGHTDEQYF. In DNA, the CDR3 is TGTGCCAGCAGCTTAGGCCATACCGACGAGCAGTACTTC. J is TRBJ2-7 and V is TRBV13; the D is unclear. V was pared by 0 bases and J by 5 bases, with 8 bases between. Looked up from germline, CDR1 is PRHDT and CDR2 is FYEKMQ (reference sequence). The CDR3 is 13 residues long.